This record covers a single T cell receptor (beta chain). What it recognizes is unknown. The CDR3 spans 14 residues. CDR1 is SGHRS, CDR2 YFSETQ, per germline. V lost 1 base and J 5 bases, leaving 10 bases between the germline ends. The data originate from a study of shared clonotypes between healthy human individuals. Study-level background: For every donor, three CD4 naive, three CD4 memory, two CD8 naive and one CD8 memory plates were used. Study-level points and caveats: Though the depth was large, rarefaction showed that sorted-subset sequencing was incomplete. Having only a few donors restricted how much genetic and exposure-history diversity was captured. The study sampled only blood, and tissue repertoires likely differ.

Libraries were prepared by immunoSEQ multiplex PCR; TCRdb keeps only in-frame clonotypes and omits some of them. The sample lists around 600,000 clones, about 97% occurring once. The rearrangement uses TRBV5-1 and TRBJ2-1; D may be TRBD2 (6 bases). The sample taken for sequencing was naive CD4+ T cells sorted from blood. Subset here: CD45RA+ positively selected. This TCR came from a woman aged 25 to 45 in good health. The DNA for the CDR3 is TGCGCCAGCAGCTTGCCCGGGAGTCACAATGAGCAGTTCTTC. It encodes CASSLPGSHNEQFF.